This T cell receptor beta chain came from a study of blood T cell repertoires in COVID-19. CDR3 length: 15 residues. Germline CDR1 reads MNHEY; CDR2 reads SVGAGI. Deletions cut 7 bases from V and 2 bases from J, with 17 bases between. Original methodology: How many nucleated cells were present was estimated from reference gene primer amplification. Some clones are missing from TCRdb's copy, which holds only in-frame ones; the method was immunoSEQ multiplex PCR. V, J and clone size are taken as reported in that table, and D and trimming were inferred from the DNA itself. In the table there are roughly 190,000 clones, 85% to 90% of which are singletons.

This clonotype was obtained from a woman aged 40 to 55 in a cohort exposed to, infected with or recovered from COVID-19 (not recorded which). The V call is TRBV6-5, the J call TRBJ1-1; the D gene is possibly TRBD1 (6 bases). The sequencing sample was made of PBMCs or T cells enriched from blood (not recorded which). The CDR3 loop reads CASTSPGQSNTEAFF. CDR3 nucleotides: TGTGCCAGCACTAGTCCAGGACAGAGTAACACTGAAGCTTTCTTT.